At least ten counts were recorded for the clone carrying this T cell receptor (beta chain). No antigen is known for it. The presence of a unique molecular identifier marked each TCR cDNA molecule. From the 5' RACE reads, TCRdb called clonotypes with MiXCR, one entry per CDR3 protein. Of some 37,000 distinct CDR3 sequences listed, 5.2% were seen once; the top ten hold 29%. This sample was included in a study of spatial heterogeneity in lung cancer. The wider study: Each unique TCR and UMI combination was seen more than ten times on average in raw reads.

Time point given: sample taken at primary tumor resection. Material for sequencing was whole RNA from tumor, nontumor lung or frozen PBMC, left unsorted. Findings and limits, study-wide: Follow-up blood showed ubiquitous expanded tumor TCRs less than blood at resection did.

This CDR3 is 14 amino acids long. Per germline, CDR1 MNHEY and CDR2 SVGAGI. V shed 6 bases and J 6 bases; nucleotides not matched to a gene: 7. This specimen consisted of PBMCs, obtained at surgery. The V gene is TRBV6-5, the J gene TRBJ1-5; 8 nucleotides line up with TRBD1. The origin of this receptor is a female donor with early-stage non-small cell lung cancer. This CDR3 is CASSRTGFGQPQHF. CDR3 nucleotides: TGTGCCAGCAGCAGGACAGGGTTTGGTCAGCCCCAGCATTTT.